This T cell receptor (beta chain) was recorded in a study of T cell clones after liver transplantation. Background on the study: Draws occurred before transplant, before withdrawal, and after complete or failed withdrawal.

Produced via immunoSEQ multiplex PCR; TCRdb's table is partial and in-frame only. The sample has 95,000 to 130,000 clones, roughly nine tenths seen once. Study observations and caveats: Low donor cell numbers restricted donor-reactive repertoire measurement in a couple of subjects. Conclusions were preliminary, with small, heterogeneous patient groups.

Unstimulated PBMCs were sorted into CD3+CD4+ and CD3+CD8+ populations. This CDR3 is 13 amino acids long. CDR1 is KGHSH and CDR2 is LQKENI in the germline V gene. The V end lost 3 bases, the J end lost 7 bases, and 10 bases lay between the germline ends. On this clone: Its target is not known.

Sequenced here: CD4+ T cells from blood, sampled 12 months after liver transplant. V gene TRBV18 combines with J gene TRBJ2-1; D is possibly TRBD1 (6 bases). The origin of this receptor is a human patient who received a liver transplant. These T cells may partly come from the graft donor. CDR3 amino acids: CASSPRQVNEQFF. The DNA of the CDR3 is TGTGCCAGCTCACCCAGACAGGTTAATGAGCAGTTCTTC.